Each of the 20 T cell receptor beta chains below was sequenced from the same sample in a study of blood T cell repertoires in COVID-19. Method: immunoSEQ multiplex PCR; TCRdb's copy keeps in-frame clones and lacks some. Of 250,000 to 350,000 clones listed, about 90% are singletons. The sequenced sample consisted of peripheral blood. The source is a woman in her thirties with COVID-19, enrolled during active disease.

Turning to this clone: The identical CDR3 is also encoded by other nucleotide sequences in the sample. The chain uses TRBV5-1 and TRBJ2-7; 9 bases are a match to TRBD2. J lost 3 bases, V lost 4 bases, and 5 bases had no gene match. Germline V gene sequence: CDR1 SGHRS, CDR2 YFSETQ. This CDR3 is built from 14 residues. CDR3 DNA: TGCGCCAGCAGCCTTAATAGCGGGAGCTACGAGCAGTACTTC. Translation gives CASSLNSGSYEQYF. The full variable domain, in which reference TRBV5-1 and TRBJ2-7 provide the parts outside the CDR3, is KAGVTQTPRYLIKTRGQQVTLSCSPISGHRSVSWYQQTPGQGLQFLFEYFSETQRNKGNFPGRFSGRQFSNSRSEMNVSTLELGDSALYLCASSLNSGSYEQYFGPGTRLTVT.

The V and J genes are TRBV27 and TRBJ2-3; D remains unclear. V was clipped by 3 bases and J by 5 bases, with 6 bases between them. Germline values: CDR1 MNHEY, CDR2 SMNVEV (reference sequence). The CDR3 has 12 amino acids. CDR3 region: CASSFLGDTQYF. The CDR3 nucleotides are TGTGCCAGCAGTTTCCTCGGAGATACGCAGTATTTT.

This clone was seen a few times. This chain links TRBV6-5 with TRBJ2-7; 14 positions agree with TRBD2. The germline CDR1 and CDR2 sequences are MNHEY and SVGAGI. V lost 6 bases, J lost 2 bases, and 3 bases stayed unmatched. The CDR3 totals 15 residues. CDR3 region: CASSGLAGGPYEQYF. The DNA for the CDR3 is TGTGCCAGCAGCGGACTAGCGGGAGGCCCCTACGAGCAGTACTTC.

The J gene is TRBJ1-2, the V gene TRBV5-4; weak D call: TRBD1 (5 bases). The CDR3 has 15 residues. Trimming took off 3 bases at V and 7 bases at J, with 19 bases between the two ends. Germline CDR1 and CDR2: SGHNT and YYREEE (reference sequence). This CDR3 is CASSSPPGGGTGYTF. CDR3 nucleotides: TGTGCCAGCAGCTCCCCCCCCGGGGGGGGAACTGGCTACACCTTC.

The chain joins TRBV18 to TRBJ2-7, with 13 positions matching TRBD2. Germline assignment: CDR1 KGHSH and CDR2 LQKENI. This CDR3 spans 15 amino acids. The V and J ends lost 3 bases and 5 bases, in that order; junction bases with no gene match: 4. The CDR3 here is CASSPPGLAGHEQYF. CDR3 coding DNA: TGTGCCAGCTCACCCCCGGGACTAGCGGGACACGAGCAGTACTTC.

This CDR3 is CASSSQGGSSSPLHF. The CDR3 DNA reads TGTGCCAGCAGCAGTCAGGGGGGATCAAGTTCACCCCTCCACTTT. This sequence joins TRBV2 and TRBJ1-6; 7 bases align to TRBD1. Trimming removed 6 bases from V and 9 bases from J; junction bases left unmatched: 11. The CDR3 contains 15 residues. Germline V gene sequence: CDR1 SNHLY, CDR2 FYNNEI.

The V call is TRBV7-9, the J call TRBJ1-5; perhaps TRBD1 as D (5 bases). The CDR3 covers 16 residues. CDR1 is SEHNR and CDR2 is FQNEAQ in the germline V gene (reference sequence). V lost 0 bases to trimming and J lost 5 bases, with 14 bases between them. The chain's CDR3 is CASSLAGRVYYQPQHF. DNA of the CDR3: TGTGCCAGCAGCTTAGCGGGCAGGGTGTATTATCAGCCCCAGCATTTT.

The chain is built from TRBV11-1 and TRBJ2-1; a possible D gene is TRBD2 (5 bases). With 4 bases removed from V and 7 bases from J, the gap between germline ends came to 11 bases. Germline CDR1 is SGHAT and CDR2 is FQDESV (reference sequence). The CDR3 length is 13 residues. The CDR3 protein is CASSSARGNEQFF. The CDR3 region has the DNA TGTGCCAGCAGCTCGGCCCGAGGGAATGAGCAGTTCTTC.

This sequence joins TRBV6-2 or TRBV6-3 and TRBJ2-3; 7 bases match TRBD1. This CDR3 comprises 14 residues. Trimming cost V 5 bases and J 2 bases; bases outside gene matches: 4. Looked up from germline, CDR1 is MNHEY and CDR2 is SVGEGT. CDR3 protein: CASSRGTATDTQYF. The CDR3 region has the DNA TGTGCCAGCAGTCGAGGGACAGCCACAGATACGCAGTATTTT.

Only one count was recorded for this clone. CDR3 protein: CSAREYHEQYF. CDR3 nucleotide sequence: TGCAGTGCTAGAGAGTATCACGAGCAGTACTTC. The chain joins TRBV20-1 to TRBJ2-7; D gene ambiguous. V lost 0 bases, J lost 5 bases, and 5 bases lay in between. The CDR3 has 11 amino acids. The germline gives CDR1 DFQATT, CDR2 SNEGSKA (reference sequence).

The chain employs TRBV5-8 and TRBJ1-6; D gene uncertain. The CDR3 covers 17 residues. V was cut by 4 bases and J by 0 bases, with 14 bases left in between. The germline V gene has CDR1 SGHTS and CDR2 YDEGEE. In DNA, the CDR3 is TGTGCCAGCAGCCGTCAGGCAGCTCTCTCCTATAATTCACCCCTCCACTTT. Translated: CASSRQAALSYNSPLHF.

This clone was recorded only once. The rearrangement uses TRBV18 and TRBJ1-2; 10 bases fit TRBD1. V shed 1 base and J 5 bases; nucleotides not matched to a gene: 4. In germline, CDR1 is KGHSH, CDR2 LQKENI. This CDR3 comprises 15 residues. The DNA for the CDR3 is TGTGCCAGCTCACCACGGGGACAGGGGAGGTATGGCTACACCTTC. Protein: CASSPRGQGRYGYTF.

The chain has TRBV30 and TRBJ1-4; 7 positions agree with TRBD1. The CDR3 length is 13 residues. The junction had 4 bases not matched to a gene; V was cut back by 8 bases and J by 1 base. Germline CDR1 reads GTSNPN; CDR2 reads SVGIG (reference sequence). CDR3 nucleotides: TGTGCCCGGACAGGTAGAACTAATGAAAAACTGTTTTTT. Amino acid sequence: CARTGRTNEKLFF.

This chain connects TRBV4-3 to TRBJ2-2, with 9 bases that match TRBD2. Germline V lookup: CDR1 LGHNA, CDR2 YSLEER. The CDR3 loop spans 18 amino acids. V was clipped by 0 bases and J by 7 bases; unmatched bases: 12. In DNA form, the CDR3 reads TGCGCCAGCAGCCAAGATTCCGGGCTAGCGGGAAGGAGCGGGGAGCTGTTTTTT. Protein sequence: CASSQDSGLAGRSGELFF.

This chain joins TRBV7-8 and TRBJ1-2; D remains ambiguous. CDR3 size: 14 residues. Trimming took 4 bases from V and 4 from J, leaving 13 bases between them. Germline assignment: CDR1 SGHVS and CDR2 FQNEAQ. The CDR3 DNA sequence: TGTGCCAGCAGCTCCCCGGGAGAGGGCTATGGCTACACCTTC. The encoded protein is CASSSPGEGYGYTF.

The chain carries TRBV14 and TRBJ2-7, with D uncertain. CDR1 and CDR2 from the germline V gene are SGHDN and FVKESK. This CDR3 spans 12 amino acids. The V gene lost 2 bases and the J gene lost 2 bases, with 4 bases spanning the gap. The CDR3 DNA reads TGTGCCAGCAGCCAACTACCCTACGAGCAGTACTTC. Protein product: CASSQLPYEQYF.

The chain joins TRBV7-2 to TRBJ2-3, with 7 bases lining up with TRBD2. After removal of 4 bases from V and 2 bases from J, the junction contained 15 bases not matched to a gene. This CDR3 has 18 residues. Germline V lookup: CDR1 SGHTA, CDR2 FQGNSA. The DNA of the CDR3 is TGTGCCAGCAGCTCTAGCCGGCGGGTCCGGGAGGTCACAGATACGCAGTATTTT. It encodes CASSSSRRVREVTDTQYF. Together with reference TRBV7-2 and TRBJ2-3, the CDR3 gives the full variable domain: GAGVSQSPSNKVTEKGKDVELRCDPISGHTALYWYRQSLGQGLEFLIYFQGNSAPDKSGLPSDRFSAERTGGSVSTLTIQRTQQEDSAVYLCASSSSRRVREVTDTQYFGPGTRLTVL.

This rearrangement joins TRBV4-1 to TRBJ1-1, with D unresolved. V was pared by 4 bases and J by 0 bases, with 12 bases between. The CDR3 loop spans 15 amino acids. Germline-derived CDR1 and CDR2 are MGHRA and YSYEKL. As DNA, the CDR3 is TGCGCCAGCAGCCCCTTTTCAGGTTTGAACACTGAAGCTTTCTTT. Encoded protein: CASSPFSGLNTEAFF.

The gene calls are TRBV18 and TRBJ2-2, with TRBD1 matching over 7 bases. From germline, CDR1 is KGHSH and CDR2 LQKENI. With 4 bases clipped from V and 0 bases from J, the junction kept 2 bases outside the gene matches. This CDR3 has 15 amino acids. The CDR3 region has the DNA TGTGCCAGCTCACGACAGGGTACGAACACCGGGGAGCTGTTTTTT. This translates into CASSRQGTNTGELFF. The whole variable domain, filled in from reference TRBV18 and TRBJ2-2, reads NAGVMQNPRHLVRRRGQEARLRCSPMKGHSHVYWYRQLPEEGLKFMVYLQKENIIDESGMPKERFSAEFPKEGPSILRIQQVVRGDSAAYFCASSRQGTNTGELFFGEGSRLTVL.

The chain uses TRBV25-1 and TRBJ2-1; TRBD2 might be the D (7 bases). Looked up from germline, CDR1 is MGHDK and CDR2 is SYGVNS. The length of the CDR3 is 16 residues. V was trimmed by 6 bases and J by 6 bases, leaving 21 bases between them. DNA of the CDR3: TGTGCCAGCAGCTCGGAGAGGGGGAGGGAGAGCAATGAGCAGTTCTTC. The encoded protein is CASSSERGRESNEQFF. The entire variable domain, with the rest obtained from reference TRBV25-1 and TRBJ2-1, is as follows: EADIYQTPRYLVIGTGKKITLECSQTMGHDKMYWYQQDPGMELHLIHYSYGVNSTEKGDLSSESTVSRIRTEHFPLTLESARPSHTSQYLCASSSERGRESNEQFFGPGTRLTVL.